This T cell receptor beta chain emerged from a study of shared clonotypes between healthy human individuals. Replicate sorted-subset PCRs were loaded with 150 to 250 ng DNA, about 30,000 T cell genomes. The repertoire was sequenced with immunoSEQ multiplex PCR; TCRdb's copy has only in-frame clones and lacks some. The sample yields roughly 2.4 million clones, approximately 94% seen once. Healthy HIV-negative adults with no recent acute infections or vaccinations were recruited as donors. With 5 bases removed from V and 2 bases from J, the gap between germline ends came to 10 bases. The CDR3 is made up of 14 amino acids. Per the germline V gene, CDR1 is KGHSH and CDR2 is LQKENI.

The genes are TRBV18 and TRBJ2-1; D is uncertain. Source material: naive CD4+ T cells sorted from blood. Described subset: CD45RA+ positively selected. This receptor was obtained from a young man in good health. This chain's CDR3 is CASSLAWPYNEQFF. The CDR3 DNA is TGTGCCAGCTCATTAGCCTGGCCCTACAATGAGCAGTTCTTC.